Below, 25 T cell receptor beta chains from the same sample are listed, as sequenced in a study of T-cell memory formation after mild COVID-19. TCRdb passed the 5' RACE reads through MiXCR, listing each CDR3 protein once. The repertoire has 300,000 or so distinct CDR3 sequences, 15% of them found once; the top ten carry 22%. Sequencing was performed on PBMCs or a T cell subset sorted from them (not recorded which). Every receptor here comes from a young man who had mild COVID-19 (a few samples of this study predate the infection). Cell type and time point are not known.

The table lists this clonotype with a few counts. This rearrangement joins TRBV12-3 or TRBV12-4 to TRBJ1-3, with D unresolved. Trimming cost V 5 bases and J 0 bases, with 11 bases left between them. The CDR3 covers 15 residues. The CDR3 is CASSPRVNSGNTIYF. In nucleotides, the CDR3 is TGTGCCAGCAGTCCTCGGGTGAACTCTGGAAACACCATATATTTT.

The rearrangement uses TRBV29-1 and TRBJ1-4; D remains ambiguous. With 4 bases removed from V and 7 bases from J, the gap between germline ends came to 4 bases. Germline CDR1 and CDR2: SQVTM and ANQGSEA. This CDR3 region has 10 residues. The CDR3 DNA reads as TGCAGCGTTGGAGCTGAAAAACTGTTTTTT. It translates to CSVGAEKLFF. The full variable domain, completed using reference TRBV29-1 and TRBJ1-4, is SAVISQKPSRDICQRGTSLTIQCQVDSQVTMMFWYRQQPGQSLTLIATANQGSEATYESGFVIDKFPISRPNLTFSTLTVSNMSPEDSSIYLCSVGAEKLFFGSGTQLSVL.

This clonotype came up a few times. J is TRBJ2-3 and V is TRBV7-2; 8 nucleotides line up with TRBD2. Germline CDR1 is SGHTA and CDR2 is FQGNSA. The CDR3 totals 16 residues. V shed 5 bases and J 2 bases; nucleotides not matched to a gene: 9. The CDR3 DNA reads TGTGCCAGCAGCCGCAGAGCGGGGGCCAACACAGATACGCAGTATTTT. This gives the protein CASSRRAGANTDTQYF.

This clonotype came up a few times. The CDR3 region has the DNA TGTGCCAGCAGCTCCCCGGGACAAGACTACGAGCAGTACTTC. Protein product: CASSSPGQDYEQYF. This chain uses TRBV7-6 with TRBJ2-7, with D tentatively TRBD1 (6 bases). The CDR3 consists of 14 residues. V was shortened by 4 bases and J by 3 bases, with 13 bases between the two germline ends. Germline CDR1 SGHVS, CDR2 FNYEAQ.

This clonotype came up many times. The chain has TRBV5-1 and TRBJ2-7, with D hard to call. Germline CDR1 reads SGHRS; CDR2 reads YFSETQ. V lost 1 base and J lost 2, with 13 bases in between. The CDR3 consists of 15 residues. The CDR3, as DNA: TGCGCCAGCAGCTTGAATTCTCTACCGACCTACGAGCAGTACTTC. The encoded protein is CASSLNSLPTYEQYF.

The chain links TRBV6-1 to TRBJ2-7; D not resolved. CDR1 and CDR2 from the germline V gene are MNHNS and SASEGT. The germline V and J ends were trimmed by 0 bases and 4 bases, with 16 bases remaining between them. The CDR3 length is 16 residues. The CDR3 region has the DNA TGTGCCAGCAGTGAAGCTCCCCCGCCTCTCGGTTACGAGCAGTACTTC. Translated, it gives CASSEAPPPLGYEQYF.

This clonotype has just a few counts. The CDR3 DNA follows: TGTGCCAGCAGTCCAGAGAATGGTGATGAGCAGTTCTTC. Translated, it gives CASSPENGDEQFF. The gene calls are TRBV2 and TRBJ2-1; D not resolved. Deletions cut 5 bases from V and 8 bases from J, with 13 bases between. CDR1 is SNHLY and CDR2 is FYNNEI in the germline V gene. CDR3 length: 13 residues.

This clonotype was seen more than once but under ten times. This chain connects TRBV7-2 to TRBJ1-4; D is uncertain. V gave up 1 base and J gave up 3 bases, with 12 bases separating them. Germline lookup yields CDR1 SGHTA and CDR2 FQGNSA. CDR3 size: 16 residues. The DNA for the CDR3 is TGTGCCAGCAGCTTAGTTGGTCCCCAACCTAATGAAAAACTGTTTTTT. This codes for CASSLVGPQPNEKLFF.

The V call is TRBV7-9, the J call TRBJ1-6, with D uncertain. In germline, CDR1 is SEHNR, CDR2 FQNEAQ (reference sequence). This CDR3 comprises 14 residues. The V end was cut by 5 bases, the J end by 10 bases, with 15 bases between. The CDR3 nucleotides read TGTGCCAGCAGCCCCCGGCAGCGGGGATCACCCCTCCACTTT. Residues: CASSPRQRGSPLHF.

There are a few counts of this clonotype. The chain is built from TRBV7-6 and TRBJ2-2; perhaps TRBD1 as D (5 bases). The CDR3 contains 12 residues. The germline V gene has CDR1 SGHVS and CDR2 FNYEAQ. V lost 11 bases and J lost 4, with 11 bases in between. The CDR3 loop reads CAVQGPTGELFF. Written as DNA, the CDR3 is TGTGCCGTCCAGGGTCCCACCGGGGAGCTGTTTTTT.

The V and J genes are TRBV7-9 and TRBJ1-6; the D is unclear. Trimming stripped 2 bases from V and 7 bases from J, with 3 bases between. Germline CDR1 SEHNR, CDR2 FQNEAQ (reference sequence). CDR3 length equals 12 residues. The CDR3 nucleotides are TGTGCCAGCAGCTTACGGAATTCACCCCTCCACTTT. Translation: CASSLRNSPLHF.

The gene calls are TRBV4-1 and TRBJ1-3; D perhaps matches TRBD1 (6 bases). Trimming left V 4 bases short and J 6 bases short, with 19 bases between. The CDR3 loop spans 16 amino acids. CDR1 and CDR2 (germline): MGHRA, YSYEKL. The DNA of the CDR3 is TGCGCCAGCAGCCCCCAAGGGGGTCTCTCTTCAAACACCATATATTTT. Protein product: CASSPQGGLSSNTIYF.

The gene calls are TRBV12-3 or TRBV12-4 and TRBJ1-3; D not resolved. This CDR3 is built from 15 residues. Trimming removed 4 bases from V and 3 bases from J, with 13 bases in between. The CDR3 loop is CASSSGRVLGNTIYF. DNA for the CDR3: TGTGCCAGCAGTTCCGGACGGGTTCTTGGAAACACCATATATTTT.

This chain connects TRBV7-8 to TRBJ2-3, with a possible D match to TRBD2 (5 bases). V was cut by 0 bases and J by 4 bases, with 14 bases left in between. In germline, CDR1 is SGHVS, CDR2 FQNEAQ. The CDR3 is 16 amino acids. The CDR3 DNA reads TGTGCCAGCAGCTTAGCGTCACTAGGACGGGCAGATACGCAGTATTTT. This gives the protein CASSLASLGRADTQYF.

This clonotype was seen more than once but under ten times. This rearrangement joins TRBV5-1 to TRBJ2-1, with 8 bases that match TRBD2. The CDR3 length is 14 residues. Germline loops: CDR1 SGHRS, CDR2 YFSETQ. The ends lost 4 bases at V and 7 bases at J; junction bases unmatched: 7. The CDR3 nucleotides are TGCGCCAGCAGCATAAGAGCGGGGGCAAATGAGCAGTTCTTC. Its protein product is CASSIRAGANEQFF.

This clonotype turned up a few times. The V and J genes are TRBV4-1 and TRBJ2-7; 12 positions agree with TRBD2. Germline V lookup: CDR1 MGHRA, CDR2 YSYEKL. Trimming cost V 5 bases and J 3 bases; bases outside gene matches: 5. The CDR3 runs 15 residues. This CDR3 is CASSRLAGVLYEQYF. For the CDR3, the DNA is TGCGCCAGCAGCAGACTAGCGGGGGTCCTCTACGAGCAGTACTTC.

The rearrangement joins TRBV29-1 to TRBJ2-2; perhaps TRBD1 as D (6 bases). CDR3 length: 11 residues. The germline V gene has CDR1 SQVTM and CDR2 ANQGSEA. Here the CDR3 reads CGGRDTGELFF. DNA of the CDR3: TGCGGGGGCCGGGACACCGGGGAGCTGTTTTTT.

This clonotype appeared a few times. The chain recombines TRBV6-5 with TRBJ2-2; 8 positions match TRBD2. The J segment lost 2 bases and the V segment lost 4 bases, leaving 3 bases of the junction unmatched. Germline V CDR1 and CDR2: MNHEY, SVGAGI. This CDR3 comprises 15 residues. CDR3 sequence reads: CASSSGGVNTGELFF. CDR3 DNA sequence: TGTGCCAGCAGTTCGGGGGGGGTAAACACCGGGGAGCTGTTTTTT.

This clonotype was seen more than once but under ten times. V gene TRBV20-1 combines with J gene TRBJ1-1; perhaps TRBD1 as D (6 bases). V was clipped by 1 base and J by 7 bases, with 16 bases between them. Germline V lookup: CDR1 DFQATT, CDR2 SNEGSKA (reference sequence). The CDR3 consists of 14 residues. This chain's CDR3 is CSARAQGWANEAFF. CDR3 sequence (DNA): TGCAGTGCTAGAGCGCAGGGGTGGGCTAATGAAGCTTTCTTT.

A few counts support this clonotype. This chain joins TRBV12-3 or TRBV12-4 and TRBJ2-1, with D possibly being TRBD2 (6 bases). CDR3 length: 15 residues. V lost 6 bases to trimming and J lost 6 bases, with 18 bases between them. CDR3 in amino acids: CASSRPTRSGNEQFF. The CDR3 coding sequence is TGTGCCAGCAGCCGCCCGACTAGGTCTGGCAATGAGCAGTTCTTC.

This clonotype occurred a few times. This chain links TRBV12-3 or TRBV12-4 with TRBJ1-3; TRBD1 aligns across 10 bases. V dropped 6 bases and J dropped 6; count of bases not matched to a gene: 8. The CDR3 covers 15 residues. The CDR3 loop is CASRPGTGVANTIYF. In DNA form, the CDR3 reads TGTGCCAGCAGGCCCGGGACAGGGGTAGCAAACACCATATATTTT.

This clonotype was recorded a few times. The chain uses TRBV20-1 and TRBJ2-1, with 9 bases fitting TRBD1. J gave up 6 bases and V 3 bases, and 9 bases lay outside the gene matches. The germline gives CDR1 DFQATT, CDR2 SNEGSKA (reference sequence). This CDR3 has 15 residues. The CDR3 DNA is TGCAGTGCTAGTCCGACAGGGGGGAGTGGCAATGAGCAGTTCTTC. Translation gives CSASPTGGSGNEQFF.

The DNA for the CDR3 is TGTGCCATCAGTGAGTTTACCGGGACAGGCTACGAGCAGTACGTC. Encoded protein: CAISEFTGTGYEQYV. This chain links TRBV10-3 with TRBJ2-7; TRBD1 agrees at 8 bases. V lost 1 base, J lost 3 bases, and 5 bases stayed unmatched. The CDR3 extends over 15 amino acids. Germline CDR1 ENHRY, CDR2 SYGVKD.

The chain couples TRBV20-1 to TRBJ2-1; D gene ambiguous. The CDR3 sequence is 13 residues long. Germline CDR1 is DFQATT and CDR2 is SNEGSKA (reference sequence). Trimming cost V 2 bases and J 8 bases, with 13 bases left between them. The CDR3 region is CSARPAQVHEQFF. The DNA for the CDR3 is TGCAGTGCTAGACCCGCCCAGGTCCATGAGCAGTTCTTC.

This clonotype was counted only a few times. Here the CDR3 reads CSARLPGGETQYF. The CDR3 DNA sequence: TGCAGTGCCCGCCTTCCGGGGGGGGAGACCCAGTACTTC. This rearrangement joins TRBV20-1 to TRBJ2-5; 8 nucleotides line up with TRBD2. The germline V gene encodes CDR1 DFQATT and CDR2 SNEGSKA (reference sequence). This CDR3 spans 13 amino acids. Trimming cost V 6 bases and J 5 bases; bases outside gene matches: 8.